This T cell receptor (beta chain) emerged from a study of glioma-infiltrating T cells (dated by TCRdb to about 2016). Context from the whole study: Sequencing of TCR alpha- and beta-chain repertoires was performed on glioma tissue, on non-neoplastic brain tissue, and on matched peripheral blood mononuclear cells. To gauge divergence between tissue and blood T-cell populations, every tissue-infiltrating repertoire was compared against the peripheral blood repertoire from the same patient. The paired cohort was made up of three low-grade glioma patients, several primary glioblastoma patients and three non-glioma patients who contributed non-neoplastic brain tissue.

This clonotype has a count of ten or more. There is no known antigen for this receptor. No much larger clone exists at a distance of one base, and base qualities are not known. TCR alpha and beta CDR3 regions were amplified with the iRepertoire nested amplicon-rescue multiplex PCR (arm-PCR) platform from RNA. The input for one-step reverse transcription and amplification was about 95-450 ng of either tissue mRNA or PBMC total RNA. Following bead purification, Illumina adapters were added through a secondary multiplex PCR, and the libraries were then gel-purified between 200 and 400 bp. Libraries carried internal 6-nucleotide barcodes used for demultiplexing. The libraries were sequenced on an Illumina MiSeq using 2x220 or 2x250 nucleotide paired-end reads. The paper's data handling went like this. Paired reads were merged using FLASH 1.2.11 and aligned with BWA-MEM to the GRCh37 human genome, and TRA and TRB reads were then extracted. An IMGT-derived reference of cassette sequences and CDR3 motifs, with pseudogenes included, was used for V and J assignment. Reads were translated in three frames, and productive CDR3s were defined as those with a C...FGXG motif and no stop codons. A clonotype was defined as a unique combination of a V-J cassette pair and a CDR3 amino acid sequence. Hamming distance filtering was applied to reads, with thresholds set by the sequence error rate of each sample in mapped regions. In-frame beta chains were kept once TCRdb had trimmed the public reads at Q25 with fastp and called clones with MiXCR. Rows are combined by CDR3 protein, so each entry shows the most common genes and DNA. The V and J calls come from TCRdb's annotation, not from the publication. The sample data list about 4,900 distinct CDR3 sequences, and around 29% of these were observed just once. The ten biggest clones cover about 7% of the sample.

The research as a whole found: VJ-independent divergence between tissue and blood was below expectation in non-neoplastic patients but above expectation in all gliomas, especially low-grade gliomas. The group comparisons were based on small numbers of patients: three non-neoplastic, three low-grade glioma and several glioblastoma patients. Very few CDR3 sequences were shared between tissue and blood, attributed to high CDR3 diversity and limited sampling.

The CDR3 numbers 14 residues from cysteine through valine. Only the CDR3 region is kept as DNA, spanning 42 bases read in frame from base 1. Trimming at the junction amounts to 3 bases on V and 2 bases on J, and the germline ends lie 11 bases apart. The rearrangement joined TRBV12-3 or TRBV12-4 to TRBJ2-7; the D gene cannot be resolved reliably. The TCR sequence derives from a human donor with low-grade glioma or glioblastoma, undergoing nonglioma brain surgery, or in good health (not recorded which). The sequenced sample consisted of glioma tissue, nonneoplastic brain tissue, or PBMCs (not recorded which). The nucleotide sequence is TGTGCCAGCAGTTTGGGCCCAGCCACCTACGAGCAGTACGTC. The resulting protein is CASSLGPATYEQYV.